The present entry profiles one T cell receptor (beta chain) with its context. No antigen is known for it. Within one base of it there is no much larger clone, and no base qualities were kept. V has 3 bases trimmed and J has 2 bases trimmed; junction bases matching no gene number 6. The CDR3 sequence holds 15 residues, the cysteine and phenylalanine included. The DNA shown is the 45-base CDR3, in frame from base 1. CDR1 is given as SGHNT and CDR2 as YENEEA, both from the germline V gene. The time point label of this sample denotes: about 28 days (+/-7) after the second vaccine dose. Because spike-specific TCR depth and breadth did not differ between the two schedules, AZD1222 recipients who got a second dose at roughly 4 weeks were pooled with those who got a second dose at roughly 12 weeks. Vaccinee samples were obtained from the UK trials COV001 and COV002, which included a single-blind randomized controlled phase 2/3 trial of AZD1222 (ChAdOx1 nCoV-19) in healthy adults. For TCRbeta chain sequencing, PBMC samples were collected from trial participants at day 0 and at day 28 after the second dose.

This record belongs to a study of T cell responses to AZD1222 COVID-19 vaccine (dated by TCRdb to the early 2020s). With regard to the full study: A total of under 250 trial participants underwent TCR sequencing, of whom under 220 had received two doses of AZD1222 and about 26 had received two doses of the MenACWY control vaccine. Trial participants were enrolled by age into subgroups of 18-55, 56-69 and 70-plus years, and roughly 150, 30 and 60 TCR-sequenced participants, respectively, were included in these subgroups.

Findings and caveats that apply to the study as a whole: Reportedly, close to half of the unique spike-specific TCRs recognized epitopes lying outside the regions that are mutated in the B.1.351 and B.1.1.7 variants. The 56-69-year group was small, and its depth increase did not reach significance, likely because of low power. Because no day 14 peak-response samples were available, repertoires were characterized only after the peak T cell response. A significant rise in spike-specific TCR breadth and depth was observed after two AZD1222 doses relative to day 0 and relative to MenACWY recipients. CD4 TCRs associated with the vaccine covered the entire spike protein, and the dominant responses were in regions 160-218 and 743-854. Most participants were white British and females outnumbered males, and the authors suggested that clonal diversity may have been underestimated. Conclusions about previously exposed vaccinees are limited because only six or seven AZD1222 recipients were SARS-CoV-2 seropositive at baseline.

The CDR3 regions of human TCRbeta chains were subjected to immunosequencing. The authors processed their data as follows. TCRs in the repertoires were matched against a reference library of SARS-CoV-2-specific TCRs that had been generated with the MIRA antigen-specificity platform. Breadth was defined as the fraction of unique TCRs that were SARS-CoV-2-associated, and depth was defined as the fraction of total T cells that were SARS-CoV-2-associated. Using the MIRA data, each spike-specific TCR was mapped to the spike region that the TCR reacts to and placed in a CD4 or CD8 class. Log10-transformed breadth and depth values were compared by one-way ANOVA with Sidak's multiple comparisons tests. In its TCRdb copy, this immuneACCESS table keeps in-frame sequences only and misses some clones. Where compared with another copy, unresolved V genes explain less than half of these, and the others have no known cause. V, J and clone size reflect that table, while D and trimming were determined from the DNA. The sample table contains roughly 150,000 clones; only one count was recorded for approximately 93% of them. 1% to 1.5% of the sample is in the top ten clones.

This sequence uses TRBV11-3 and TRBJ2-5; 7 middle bases align to TRBD2. The sample consisted of peripheral blood, taken 28 days after the second AZD1222 dose. The clonotype was recovered from an adult who received the AZD1222 COVID-19 vaccine. The CDR3 reads as follows: CASSLGVGGQETQYF. The DNA sequence is given as TGTGCCAGCAGCTTGGGGGTGGGAGGGCAAGAGACCCAGTACTTC.